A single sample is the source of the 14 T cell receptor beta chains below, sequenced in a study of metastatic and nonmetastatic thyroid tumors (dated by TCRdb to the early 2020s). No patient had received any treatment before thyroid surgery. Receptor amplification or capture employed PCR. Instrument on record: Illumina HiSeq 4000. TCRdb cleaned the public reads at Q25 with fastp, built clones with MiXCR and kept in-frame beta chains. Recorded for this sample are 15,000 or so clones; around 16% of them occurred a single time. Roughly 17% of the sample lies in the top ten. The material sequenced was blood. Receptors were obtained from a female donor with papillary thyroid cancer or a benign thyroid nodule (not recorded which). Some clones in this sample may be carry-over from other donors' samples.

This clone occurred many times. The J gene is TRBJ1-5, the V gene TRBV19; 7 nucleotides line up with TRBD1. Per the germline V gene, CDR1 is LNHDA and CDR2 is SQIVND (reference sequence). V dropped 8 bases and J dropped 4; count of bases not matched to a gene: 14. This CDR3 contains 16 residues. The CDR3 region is CASRPQGGVGNQPQHF. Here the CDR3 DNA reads TGTGCCAGTCGACCCCAGGGGGGGGTAGGGAATCAGCCCCAGCATTTT. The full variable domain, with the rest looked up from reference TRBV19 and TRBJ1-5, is DGGITQSPKYLFRKEGQNVTLSCEQNLNHDAMYWYRQDPGQGLRLIYYSQIVNDFQKGDIAEGYSVSREKKESFPLTVTSAQKNPTAFYLCASRPQGGVGNQPQHFGDGTRLSIL.

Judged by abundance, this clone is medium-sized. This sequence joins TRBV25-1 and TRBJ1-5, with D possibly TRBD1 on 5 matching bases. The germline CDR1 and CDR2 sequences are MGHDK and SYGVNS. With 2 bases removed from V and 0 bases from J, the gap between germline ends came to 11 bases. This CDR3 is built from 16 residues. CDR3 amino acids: CASSEEGLLSNQPQHF. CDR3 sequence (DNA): TGTGCCAGCAGTGAAGAGGGACTACTTAGCAATCAGCCCCAGCATTTT.

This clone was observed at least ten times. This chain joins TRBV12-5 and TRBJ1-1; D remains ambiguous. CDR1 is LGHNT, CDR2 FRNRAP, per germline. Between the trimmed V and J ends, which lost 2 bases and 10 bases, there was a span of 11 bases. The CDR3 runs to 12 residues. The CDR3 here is CASGLNEGRAFF. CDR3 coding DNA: TGTGCTAGTGGTTTGAACGAGGGTCGAGCTTTCTTT.

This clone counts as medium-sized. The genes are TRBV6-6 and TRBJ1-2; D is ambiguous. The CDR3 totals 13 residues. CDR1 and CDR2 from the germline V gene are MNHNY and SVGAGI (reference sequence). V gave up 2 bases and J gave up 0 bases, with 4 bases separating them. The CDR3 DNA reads TGTGCCAGCAGTTACGTGGCTAACTATGGCTACACCTTC. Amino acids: CASSYVANYGYTF.

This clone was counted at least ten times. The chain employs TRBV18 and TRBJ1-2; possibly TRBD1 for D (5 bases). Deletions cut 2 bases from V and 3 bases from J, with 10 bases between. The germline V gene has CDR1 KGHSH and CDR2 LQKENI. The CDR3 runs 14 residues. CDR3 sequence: CASSPTPGDYGYTF. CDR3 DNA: TGTGCCAGCTCACCAACCCCGGGGGACTATGGCTACACCTTC.

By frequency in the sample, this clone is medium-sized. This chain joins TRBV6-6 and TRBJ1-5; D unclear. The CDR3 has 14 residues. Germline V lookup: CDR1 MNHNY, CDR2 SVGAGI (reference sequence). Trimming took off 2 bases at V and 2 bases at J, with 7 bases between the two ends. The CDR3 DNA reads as TGTGCCAGCAGTTACGAGGGCGGCAATCAGCCCCAGCATTTT. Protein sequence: CASSYEGGNQPQHF.

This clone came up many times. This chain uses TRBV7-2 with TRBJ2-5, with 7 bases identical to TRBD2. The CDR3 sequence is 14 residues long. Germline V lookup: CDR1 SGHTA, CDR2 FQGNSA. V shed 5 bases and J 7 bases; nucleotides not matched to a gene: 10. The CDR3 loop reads CASSPNRSGGTQYF. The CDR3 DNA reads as TGTGCCAGCAGCCCCAATAGGTCGGGAGGGACCCAGTACTTC.

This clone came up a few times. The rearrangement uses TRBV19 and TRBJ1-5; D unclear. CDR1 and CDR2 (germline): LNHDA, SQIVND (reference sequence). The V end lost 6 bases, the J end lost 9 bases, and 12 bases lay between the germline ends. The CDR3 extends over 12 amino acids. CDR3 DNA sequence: TGTGCCAGTAGCCGCCTGGGAAGGCCCCAGCATTTT. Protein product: CASSRLGRPQHF.

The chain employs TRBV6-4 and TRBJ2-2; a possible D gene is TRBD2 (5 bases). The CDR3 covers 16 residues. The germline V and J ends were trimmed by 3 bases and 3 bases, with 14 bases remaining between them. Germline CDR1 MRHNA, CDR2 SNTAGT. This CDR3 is CASSERGLGYTGELFF. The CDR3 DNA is TGTGCCAGCAGTGAACGCGGGTTGGGGTACACCGGGGAGCTGTTTTTT.

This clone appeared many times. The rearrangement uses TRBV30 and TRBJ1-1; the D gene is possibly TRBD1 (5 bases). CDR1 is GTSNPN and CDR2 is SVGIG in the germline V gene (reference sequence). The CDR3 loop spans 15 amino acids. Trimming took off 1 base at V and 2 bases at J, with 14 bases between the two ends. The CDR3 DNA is TGTGCCTGGAGTGGGACGGGGGGGGTTAACACTGAAGCTTTCTTT. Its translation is CAWSGTGGVNTEAFF.

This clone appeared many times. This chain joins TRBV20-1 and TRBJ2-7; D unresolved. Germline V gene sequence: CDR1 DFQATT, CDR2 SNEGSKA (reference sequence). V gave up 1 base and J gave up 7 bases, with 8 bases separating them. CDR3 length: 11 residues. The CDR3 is CSARGAREQYF. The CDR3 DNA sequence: TGCAGTGCTAGAGGGGCCCGGGAGCAGTACTTC.

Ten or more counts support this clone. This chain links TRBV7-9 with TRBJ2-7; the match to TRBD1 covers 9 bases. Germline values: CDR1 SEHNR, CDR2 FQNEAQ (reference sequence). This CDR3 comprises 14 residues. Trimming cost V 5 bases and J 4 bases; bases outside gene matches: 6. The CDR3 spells CASSLDRGMYEQYF. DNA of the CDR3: TGTGCCAGCAGCCTGGACAGGGGAATGTACGAGCAGTACTTC.

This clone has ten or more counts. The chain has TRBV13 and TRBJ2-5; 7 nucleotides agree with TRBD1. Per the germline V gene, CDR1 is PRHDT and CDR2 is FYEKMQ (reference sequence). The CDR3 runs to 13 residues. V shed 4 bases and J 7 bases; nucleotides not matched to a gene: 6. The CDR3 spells CASSSGQRGTQYF. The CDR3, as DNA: TGTGCCAGCAGCTCGGGACAGCGAGGGACCCAGTACTTC.

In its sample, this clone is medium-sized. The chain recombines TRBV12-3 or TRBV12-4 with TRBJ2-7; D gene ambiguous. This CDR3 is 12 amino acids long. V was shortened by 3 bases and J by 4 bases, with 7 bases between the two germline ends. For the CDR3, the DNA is TGTGCCAGCAGTTTGGAAAGGTACGAGCAGTACTTC. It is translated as CASSLERYEQYF.